Presented here are 16 T cell receptor beta chains from one specimen sequenced in a study of blood T cell repertoires in COVID-19. The data were produced by immunoSEQ multiplex PCR, yet TCRdb's version contains in-frame clones alone and is incomplete. The sample lists about 250,000 clones; 88% were seen once. Sequencing was carried out using PBMCs or T cells enriched from blood (not recorded which). Source of these receptors: a woman between 45 and 60 years old who had recovered from COVID-19.

The chain couples TRBV19 to TRBJ2-5, with 7 positions matching TRBD2. CDR3 length equals 14 residues. In germline, CDR1 is LNHDA, CDR2 SQIVND (reference sequence). Trimming cost V 4 bases and J 2 bases; bases outside gene matches: 4. The CDR3 region is CASSNLAAQETQYF. In DNA, the CDR3 is TGTGCCAGTAGTAACCTAGCGGCTCAAGAGACCCAGTACTTC.

This rearrangement joins TRBV5-1 to TRBJ1-2, with a weak D call TRBD1 (6 bases). The CDR3 runs to 14 residues. Trimming removed 4 bases at V and 7 bases at J, with 17 bases between. Germline loops: CDR1 SGHRS, CDR2 YFSETQ. The CDR3 protein is CASSPEGQGIGYTF. Here the CDR3 DNA reads TGCGCCAGCAGCCCCGAGGGGCAGGGGATTGGCTACACCTTC.

This clone was detected a few times. The rearrangement uses TRBV9 and TRBJ2-1, with a possible D match to TRBD2 (6 bases). The V gene lost 3 bases and the J gene lost 6 bases, with 10 bases spanning the gap. Germline V gives CDR1 SGDLS, CDR2 YYNGEE. This CDR3 spans 13 amino acids. The CDR3 reads CASSAGVTNEQFF. CDR3 sequence (DNA): TGTGCCAGCAGCGCGGGAGTTACCAATGAGCAGTTCTTC.

The chain employs TRBV7-2 and TRBJ1-3, with D hard to call. The germline V and J ends were trimmed by 0 bases and 0 bases, with 6 bases remaining between them. Per the germline V gene, CDR1 is SGHTA and CDR2 is FQGNSA. This CDR3 is 15 amino acids long. The CDR3 spells CASSLASSSGNTIYF. CDR3 nucleotide sequence: TGTGCCAGCAGCTTAGCTTCCAGCTCTGGAAACACCATATATTTT. Combining the CDR3 with reference TRBV7-2 and TRBJ1-3 gives the whole variable domain GAGVSQSPSNKVTEKGKDVELRCDPISGHTALYWYRQSLGQGLEFLIYFQGNSAPDKSGLPSDRFSAERTGGSVSTLTIQRTQQEDSAVYLCASSLASSSGNTIYFGEGSWLTVV.

V is TRBV19 and J is TRBJ1-6; 8 bases are shared with TRBD1. There are 14 residues in the CDR3. Germline V CDR1 and CDR2: LNHDA, SQIVND (reference sequence). With 6 bases clipped from V and 6 bases from J, the junction kept 4 bases outside the gene matches. In nucleotides, the CDR3 is TGTGCCAGTAGGGACAGGGAGGGTAATTCACCCCTCCACTTT. Its translation: CASRDREGNSPLHF.

This clone was detected a few times. This chain links TRBV18 with TRBJ1-4, with unresolved D. CDR3 size: 14 residues. Trimming removed 2 bases from V and 3 bases from J, with 7 bases in between. CDR1 and CDR2 from the germline V gene are KGHSH and LQKENI. CDR3 coding DNA: TGTGCCAGCTCACCATGGGAGGCTAATGAAAAACTGTTTTTT. Protein product: CASSPWEANEKLFF. The full variable domain, rest sourced from reference TRBV18 and TRBJ1-4, is NAGVMQNPRHLVRRRGQEARLRCSPMKGHSHVYWYRQLPEEGLKFMVYLQKENIIDESGMPKERFSAEFPKEGPSILRIQQVVRGDSAAYFCASSPWEANEKLFFGSGTQLSVL.

The V gene is TRBV5-1, the J gene TRBJ2-4, with 10 bases matching TRBD1. Germline trimming cut 0 bases from V and 6 bases from J; bases unmatched to any gene: 6. Germline CDR1 SGHRS, CDR2 YFSETQ. This CDR3 has 16 residues. The CDR3 DNA reads TGCGCCAGCAGCTTGGAAGGGACAGGGGCAACAAACATTCAGTACTTC. Translation: CASSLEGTGATNIQYF.

The chain recombines TRBV13 with TRBJ2-3, with 13 bases that match TRBD2. This CDR3 has 17 residues. Germline V gives CDR1 PRHDT, CDR2 FYEKMQ (reference sequence). J was trimmed by 2 bases and V by 0 bases; bases with no gene match: 2. CDR3 region: CASSLGLAGGNTDTQYF. The CDR3 DNA is TGTGCCAGCAGCTTAGGACTAGCGGGAGGGAACACAGATACGCAGTATTTT.

V is TRBV2 and J is TRBJ2-1; TRBD2 matches 9 bases. V was clipped by 5 bases and J by 10 bases; unmatched bases: 15. Per germline, CDR1 SNHLY and CDR2 FYNNEI. The CDR3 extends over 16 amino acids. The CDR3 region is CASSRAVTSGTEEQFF. CDR3 bases: TGTGCCAGCAGTAGAGCCGTGACTAGCGGAACTGAAGAGCAGTTCTTC. Full variable domain (remainder filled in from reference TRBV2 and TRBJ2-1): EPEVTQTPSHQVTQMGQEVILRCVPISNHLYFYWYRQILGQKVEFLVSFYNNEISEKSEIFDDQFSVERPDGSNFTLKIRSTKLEDSAMYFCASSRAVTSGTEEQFFGPGTRLTVL.

The V gene is TRBV20-1, the J gene TRBJ2-7; no clear D. The CDR3 extends over 11 amino acids. Germline CDR1 and CDR2: DFQATT and SNEGSKA (reference sequence). The V and J ends lost 4 bases and 4 bases respectively, with 8 bases between them. The CDR3 DNA is TGCAGTGCTAAGTCTAGATACGAGCAGTACTTC. It is translated as CSAKSRYEQYF.

The rearrangement links TRBV3-1 (or the pseudogene TRBV3-2) to TRBJ1-4, with 7 bases aligning to TRBD1. Unmatched junction bases numbered 10, after V lost 3 bases and J lost 0 bases. The CDR3 length is 18 residues. Germline V gene lookup returns CDR1 LGHDT and CDR2 YNNKEL (reference sequence). CDR3 sequence (DNA): TGTGCCAGCAGCCATGGGCACCCAGACAGGGCAACTAATGAAAAACTGTTTTTT. Encoded protein: CASSHGHPDRATNEKLFF.

This clone showed up just once. J is TRBJ2-5 and V is TRBV11-2; the match to TRBD2 covers 14 bases. Looked up from germline, CDR1 is SGHAT and CDR2 is FQNNGV. V was clipped by 6 bases and J by 4 bases; unmatched bases: 4. The CDR3 consists of 15 residues. The CDR3 bases are TGTGCCAGCAGTCAGGGACTAGCGGGAGCAGAGACCCAGTACTTC. It specifies CASSQGLAGAETQYF.

This chain connects TRBV6-5 to TRBJ1-4, with a weak D call TRBD1 (6 bases). Between the trimmed V and J ends, which lost 5 bases and 4 bases, there was a span of 11 bases. CDR3 length equals 14 residues. Germline V CDR1 and CDR2: MNHEY, SVGAGI. The CDR3 DNA reads as TGTGCCAGCAGTCCGGGACAAAGTAATGAAAAACTGTTTTTT. Translation: CASSPGQSNEKLFF.

This sequence joins TRBV30 and TRBJ1-1; 10 nucleotides line up with TRBD1. CDR3 length: 13 residues. V shed 4 bases, J shed 10 bases, and the junction held 9 bases outside the gene matches. The germline CDR1 and CDR2 sequences are GTSNPN and SVGIG (reference sequence). The CDR3 nucleotides read TGTGCCTGGACACCGGGACAGGGGCTTGCAGCTTTCTTT. Protein: CAWTPGQGLAAFF.

With respect to this clone: The sample holds other DNA sequences that translate to the same CDR3. The CDR3 sequence is CASSLGTGGDQPQHF. The DNA for the CDR3 is TGTGCCAGCAGCTTAGGGACAGGGGGCGATCAGCCCCAGCATTTT. The chain employs TRBV7-3 and TRBJ1-5; 12 nucleotides agree with TRBD1. The V segment lost 2 bases and the J segment 5 bases; nucleotides outside the gene matches: 1. Germline CDR1 and CDR2: SGHTA and FQGTGA. The CDR3 spans 15 residues.

The CDR3 DNA reads TGTGCCAGCACCCCGGGACTAGCGGGTGTTAGCACAGATACGCAGTATTTT. Translation: CASTPGLAGVSTDTQYF. V gene TRBV5-6 combines with J gene TRBJ2-3; 12 bases match TRBD2. This CDR3 has 17 amino acids. Germline CDR1 reads SGHDT; CDR2 reads YYEEEE. V shed 6 bases, J shed 0 bases, and the junction held 8 bases outside the gene matches. Filled out from reference TRBV5-6 and TRBJ2-3, the complete variable domain reads DAGVTQSPTHLIKTRGQQVTLRCSPKSGHDTVSWYQQALGQGPQFIFQYYEEEERQRGNFPDRFSGHQFPNYSSELNVNALLLGDSALYLCASTPGLAGVSTDTQYFGPGTRLTVL.